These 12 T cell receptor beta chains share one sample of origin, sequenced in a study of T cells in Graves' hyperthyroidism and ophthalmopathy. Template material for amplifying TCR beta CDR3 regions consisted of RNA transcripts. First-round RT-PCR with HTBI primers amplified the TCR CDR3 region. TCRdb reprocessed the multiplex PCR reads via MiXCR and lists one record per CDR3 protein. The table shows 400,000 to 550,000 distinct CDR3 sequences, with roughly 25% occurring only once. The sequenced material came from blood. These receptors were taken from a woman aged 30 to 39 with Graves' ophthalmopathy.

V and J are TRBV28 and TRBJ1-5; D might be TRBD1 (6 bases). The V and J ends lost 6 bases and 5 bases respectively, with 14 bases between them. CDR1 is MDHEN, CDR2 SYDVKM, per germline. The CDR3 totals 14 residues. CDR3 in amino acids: CASSPTRQDQPQHF. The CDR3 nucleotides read TGTGCCAGCAGCCCAACACGACAGGATCAGCCCCAGCATTTT.

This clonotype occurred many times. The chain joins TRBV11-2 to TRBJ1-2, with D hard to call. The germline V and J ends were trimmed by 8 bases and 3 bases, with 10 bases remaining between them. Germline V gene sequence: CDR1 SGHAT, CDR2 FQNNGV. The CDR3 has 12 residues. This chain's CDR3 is CASGWTDYGYTF. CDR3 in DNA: TGTGCCAGCGGTTGGACGGACTATGGCTACACCTTC.

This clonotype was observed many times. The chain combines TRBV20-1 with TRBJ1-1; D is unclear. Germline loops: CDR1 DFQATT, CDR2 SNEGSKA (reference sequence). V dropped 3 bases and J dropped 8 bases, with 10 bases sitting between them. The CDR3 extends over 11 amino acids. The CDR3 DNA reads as TGCAGTGCTAGGGGCGAGCTGGAAGCTTTCTTT. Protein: CSARGELEAFF.

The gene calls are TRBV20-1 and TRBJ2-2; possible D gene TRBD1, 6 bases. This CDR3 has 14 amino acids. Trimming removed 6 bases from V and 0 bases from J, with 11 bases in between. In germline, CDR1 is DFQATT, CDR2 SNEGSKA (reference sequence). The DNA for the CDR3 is TGCAGTGCCCTGGACAGACCGAACACCGGGGAGCTGTTTTTT. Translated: CSALDRPNTGELFF.

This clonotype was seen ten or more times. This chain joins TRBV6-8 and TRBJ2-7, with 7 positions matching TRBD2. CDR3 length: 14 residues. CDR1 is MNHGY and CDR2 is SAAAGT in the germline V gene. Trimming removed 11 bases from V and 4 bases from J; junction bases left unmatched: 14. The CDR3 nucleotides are TGTGCCGGCCAACTAGCGACCTCCTCGTACGAGCAGTACTTC. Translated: CAGQLATSSYEQYF.

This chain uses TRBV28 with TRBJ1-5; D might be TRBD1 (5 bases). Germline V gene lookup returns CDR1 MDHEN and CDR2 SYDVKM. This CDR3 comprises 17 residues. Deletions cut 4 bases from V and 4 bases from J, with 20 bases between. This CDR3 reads CASSSRDLQTENQPQHF. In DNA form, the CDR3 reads TGTGCCAGCAGTTCGCGGGACCTTCAAACGGAGAATCAGCCCCAGCATTTT.

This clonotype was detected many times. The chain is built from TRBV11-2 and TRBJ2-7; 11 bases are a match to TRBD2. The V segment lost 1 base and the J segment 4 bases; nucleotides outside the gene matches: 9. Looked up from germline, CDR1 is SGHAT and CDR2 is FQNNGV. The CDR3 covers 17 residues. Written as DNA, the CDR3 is TGTGCCAGCAGCTTAGTTAGCGGGGGGGTTGGGTCTTACGAGCAGTACTTC. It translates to CASSLVSGGVGSYEQYF.

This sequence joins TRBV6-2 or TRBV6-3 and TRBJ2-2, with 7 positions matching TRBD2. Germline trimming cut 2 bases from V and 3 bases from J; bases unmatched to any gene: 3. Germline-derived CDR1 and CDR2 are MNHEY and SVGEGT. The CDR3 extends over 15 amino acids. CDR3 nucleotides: TGTGCCAGCAGTTACGCGGGAGATTACACCGGGGAGCTGTTTTTT. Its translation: CASSYAGDYTGELFF.

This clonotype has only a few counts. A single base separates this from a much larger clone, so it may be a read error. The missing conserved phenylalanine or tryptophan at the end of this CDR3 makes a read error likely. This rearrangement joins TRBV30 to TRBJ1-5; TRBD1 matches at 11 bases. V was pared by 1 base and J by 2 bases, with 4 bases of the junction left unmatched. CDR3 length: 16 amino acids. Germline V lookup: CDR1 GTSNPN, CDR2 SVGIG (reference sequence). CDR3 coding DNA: TGTGCCTGGAGTGCACAGGGACAGGGGGGCAATCAGCCCCAGCATTTG. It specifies CAWSAQGQGGNQPQHL.

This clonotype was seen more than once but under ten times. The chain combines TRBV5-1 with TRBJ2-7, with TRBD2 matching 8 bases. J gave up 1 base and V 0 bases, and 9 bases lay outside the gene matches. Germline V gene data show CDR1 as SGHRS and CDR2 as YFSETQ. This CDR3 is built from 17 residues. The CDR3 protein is CASSLARGGGKSYEQYF. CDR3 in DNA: TGCGCCAGCAGCTTGGCTCGCGGCGGGGGGAAATCCTACGAGCAGTACTTC. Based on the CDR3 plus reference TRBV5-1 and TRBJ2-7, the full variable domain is KAGVTQTPRYLIKTRGQQVTLSCSPISGHRSVSWYQQTPGQGLQFLFEYFSETQRNKGNFPGRFSGRQFSNSRSEMNVSTLELGDSALYLCASSLARGGGKSYEQYFGPGTRLTVT.

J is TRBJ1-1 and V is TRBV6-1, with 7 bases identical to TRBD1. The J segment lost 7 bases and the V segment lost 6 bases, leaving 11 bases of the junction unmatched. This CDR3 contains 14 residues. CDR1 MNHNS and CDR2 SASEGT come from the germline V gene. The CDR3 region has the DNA TGTGCCAGCAGGGAGATTAAGACAGGGTTTGAAGCTTTCTTT. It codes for CASREIKTGFEAFF.

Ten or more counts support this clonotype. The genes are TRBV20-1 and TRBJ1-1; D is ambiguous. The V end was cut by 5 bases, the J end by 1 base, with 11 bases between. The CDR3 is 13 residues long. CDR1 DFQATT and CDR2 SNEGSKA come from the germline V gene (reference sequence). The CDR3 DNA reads TGCAGTGCTCCAGACCATGGGAACACTGAAGCTTTCTTT. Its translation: CSAPDHGNTEAFF.